The source of this T cell receptor (beta chain) is a study of cytomegalovirus exposure and HLA in healthy donors. PCR used 60 Vbeta primers and 13 Jbeta primers. Here immunoSEQ multiplex PCR was the method, and the copy in TCRdb shows in-frame clones only, minus some. The sample yields about 160,000 clones, roughly four fifths seen once. Comments on this clone: Its matching antigen is unknown.

Whole-study findings and limits: TCR beta V- and J-gene trimming was later associated with a missense DCLRE1C variant.

The V gene lost 6 bases and the J gene lost 7 bases, with 16 bases spanning the gap. CDR3 length equals 14 residues. The germline gives CDR1 MNHNY, CDR2 SVGAGI (reference sequence). What was sequenced was PBMCs. The chain is built from TRBV6-6 and TRBJ2-1; TRBD2 is a possible D gene (6 bases). This sequence originates from a man in his fifties or sixties in good health and CMV-seropositive. CDR3 bases: TGTGCCAGCAGACAACCGGGACTGCCTAATGAGCAGTTCTTC. Its protein is CASRQPGLPNEQFF.